These 7 T cell receptor beta chains were all obtained from the same sample, sequenced in a study of graft-versus-host responses after intestinal transplantation. From the graft tissue, intraepithelial and lamina propria lymphocytes were released through processing. Generated by immunoSEQ multiplex PCR, the TCRdb table keeps only in-frame clones and is missing some. Among about 60,000 clones listed, under 90% were seen once. The specimen comprised ileum tissue, sampled more than 350 days after transplant. Receptor source: a human patient who received an intestinal transplant, so some T cells may come from the graft donor.

The chain joins TRBV2 to TRBJ1-2, with 7 bases identical to TRBD1. The V gene's germline CDR1 is SNHLY and CDR2 FYNNEI. The CDR3 is made up of 13 amino acids. The V gene end was trimmed by 4 bases and the J gene end by 7 bases; junction bases not matched to a gene: 6. CDR3 sequence reads: CASSARTGGGYTF. In DNA form, the CDR3 reads TGTGCCAGCAGTGCCCGGACAGGCGGTGGCTACACCTTC. The full variable domain, rest sourced from reference TRBV2 and TRBJ1-2, is EPEVTQTPSHQVTQMGQEVILRCVPISNHLYFYWYRQILGQKVEFLVSFYNNEISEKSEIFDDQFSVERPDGSNFTLKIRSTKLEDSAMYFCASSARTGGGYTFGSGTRLTVV.

The genes are TRBV12-5 and TRBJ2-7; TRBD1 agrees at 10 bases. The CDR3 contains 14 residues. J gave up 3 bases and V 3 bases, and 2 bases lay outside the gene matches. Germline V gene data show CDR1 as LGHNT and CDR2 as FRNRAP. The CDR3, as DNA: TGTGCTAGTGGTTTCCGGACAGGGGGCTACGAGCAGTACTTC. It yields the protein CASGFRTGGYEQYF.

The V and J genes are TRBV7-6 and TRBJ1-2; perhaps TRBD1 as D (5 bases). From germline, CDR1 is SGHVS and CDR2 FNYEAQ. Trimming removed 5 bases at V and 1 base at J, with 8 bases between. The CDR3 extends over 13 amino acids. In DNA form, the CDR3 reads TGTGCCAGCAGCGGGACGGGTAACTATGGCTACACCTTC. Its translation is CASSGTGNYGYTF.

This chain joins TRBV13 and TRBJ2-2; TRBD2 matches at 11 bases. Per the germline V gene, CDR1 is PRHDT and CDR2 is FYEKMQ (reference sequence). The V segment lost 6 bases and the J segment 1 base; nucleotides outside the gene matches: 4. The CDR3 runs 16 residues. The CDR3 sequence is CASRTSGAMNTGELFF. CDR3 in DNA: TGTGCCAGCAGGACTAGCGGGGCTATGAACACCGGGGAGCTGTTTTTT.

The gene calls are TRBV18 and TRBJ1-4; the D is unclear. This CDR3 contains 12 residues. Trimming left V 1 base short and J 11 bases short, with 8 bases between. The germline V gene encodes CDR1 KGHSH and CDR2 LQKENI. DNA of the CDR3: TGTGCCAGCTCACCACAAGGCTCTAAACTGTTTTTT. Translating it yields CASSPQGSKLFF.

The chain joins TRBV6-1 to TRBJ1-2; TRBD1 is a possible D gene (6 bases). CDR1 is MNHNS, CDR2 SASEGT, per germline. This CDR3 region has 15 residues. The V gene lost 3 bases and the J gene lost 5 bases, with 16 bases spanning the gap. CDR3 sequence: CASSDSGGRGYGYTF. CDR3 nucleotide sequence: TGTGCCAGCAGTGATTCGGGGGGCAGAGGGTATGGCTACACCTTC.

The chain is built from TRBV4-1 and TRBJ2-5, with TRBD2 matching 10 bases. Near its end, the DNA agrees better with TRBJ2-7, so the J call may be wrong. In germline, CDR1 is MGHRA, CDR2 YSYEKL. The CDR3 is 14 residues long. The DNA of the CDR3 is TGCGCCAGCAGCCACCCGGGACTAGCGTACGAGCAGTACTTC. Translation: CASSHPGLAYEQYF.